The TCR beta chain described here comes from a study of blood T cells in healthy people across ages. A second PCR of roughly 7 to 11 cycles used a sample-barcoded 5' primer and a J-beta primer mix. TCRdb used MiXCR to reprocess the 5' RACE reads, holding one entry per CDR3 protein. The table has hundreds of thousands of distinct CDR3 sequences, about 40% seen once. This CDR3 comprises 12 residues. Trimming removed 2 bases from V and 8 bases from J, with 10 bases in between. Germline V lookup: CDR1 DFQATT, CDR2 SNEGSKA (reference sequence). V usage is TRBV20-1 and J usage is TRBJ2-1; TRBD2 might be the D (5 bases). The clonotype comes from a woman aged 55-69 years in good health. The sequenced sample consisted of blood. The CDR3 coding sequence is TGCAGTGCTAGACCGGACTGGGATGAGCAGTTCTTC. This sequence encodes CSARPDWDEQFF.